The subject of this entry is one TCR beta chain. Antigen specificity is unknown. Looked up from germline, CDR1 is SGHVS and CDR2 is FQNEAQ. Trimming stripped 1 base from V and 5 bases from J, with 11 bases between. This CDR3 region has 14 residues. This specimen belongs to a study of T cells after yellow fever vaccination. Looking at the study overall: The authors prepared low-cell-number fractions using SMART-Seq v4 Ultra Low Input. The study's findings and limits: Abundant clonotypes from the bulk population could get into FACS-sorted repertoires as contaminants. There was a small share of clonotypes that showed up in both the CD4 and CD8 compartments.

MiXCR was run by TCRdb on the 5' RACE reads, yielding one entry per CDR3 protein. Counted here are under 700,000 distinct CDR3 sequences, roughly a sixth occurring once; the ten biggest clones make up 17%. The receptor was isolated from a man between 18 and 35 years old who received the YFV17D yellow fever vaccine. The starting material was PBMCs, obtained 5 days after the first yellow fever vaccination. The J gene is TRBJ1-2, the V gene TRBV7-8, with D unresolved. This chain's CDR3 is CASSLEGSPYGYTF. The CDR3 DNA sequence: TGTGCCAGCAGCTTAGAGGGCAGCCCATATGGCTACACCTTC.